These 20 T cell receptor beta chains came from one sample sequenced in a study of blood T cell repertoires in COVID-19. Here immunoSEQ multiplex PCR was the method, and the copy in TCRdb shows in-frame clones only, minus some. The sample has fewer than 200,000 clones, 85% to 95% seen once. Sequencing was performed on peripheral blood. The receptors originated from a woman between 50 and 59 years old with acute or convalescent COVID-19.

This chain joins TRBV6-5 and TRBJ2-7; possible D gene TRBD2, 5 bases. The CDR3 totals 13 residues. CDR1 is MNHEY, CDR2 SVGAGI, per germline. V lost 6 bases, J lost 2 bases, and 11 bases lay in between. The CDR3 DNA follows: TGTGCCAGCAGCCCGGGGTACACCTACGAGCAGTACTTC. Protein: CASSPGYTYEQYF.

This clone was recorded a few times. This CDR3 reads CASREGETQYF. CDR3 coding DNA: TGTGCCAGCAGAGAGGGAGAGACCCAGTACTTC. The rearrangement links TRBV2 to TRBJ2-5; tentative D call: TRBD2 (5 bases). Germline V lookup: CDR1 SNHLY, CDR2 FYNNEI. This CDR3 comprises 11 residues. Trimming took off 6 bases at V and 4 bases at J, with 6 bases between the two ends. The complete variable domain, with remaining parts taken from reference TRBV2 and TRBJ2-5, reads EPEVTQTPSHQVTQMGQEVILRCVPISNHLYFYWYRQILGQKVEFLVSFYNNEISEKSEIFDDQFSVERPDGSNFTLKIRSTKLEDSAMYFCASREGETQYFGPGTRLLVL.

The chain is built from TRBV10-3 and TRBJ2-5, with D possibly matching TRBD1 (8 bases). Per germline, CDR1 ENHRY and CDR2 SYGVKD. Trimming took 5 bases from V and 5 from J, leaving 21 bases between them. The CDR3 length is 16 residues. CDR3 coding DNA: TGTGCCATCAGTCCAGGGGTCGACAGGGGAGGGGAGACCCAGTACTTC. Translated, it gives CAISPGVDRGGETQYF.

The chain recombines TRBV28 with TRBJ1-2; the match to TRBD1 covers 8 bases. Germline CDR1 is MDHEN and CDR2 is SYDVKM. The CDR3 totals 15 residues. The trim removed 6 bases at V and 6 bases at J, leaving 12 bases unmatched. The DNA for the CDR3 is TGTGCCAGCAGCCGATATACCGGGACAGGAGATGGCTACACCTTC. It encodes CASSRYTGTGDGYTF.

The rearrangement joins TRBV28 to TRBJ1-1; D remains ambiguous. The CDR3 contains 15 residues. The V gene's germline CDR1 is MDHEN and CDR2 SYDVKM. The V end lost 1 base, the J end lost 2 bases, and 11 bases lay between the germline ends. The CDR3 reads CASSLFFGINTEAFF. The CDR3 region has the DNA TGTGCCAGCAGTTTATTTTTCGGGATAAACACTGAAGCTTTCTTT. The full variable domain, with the rest looked up from reference TRBV28 and TRBJ1-1, is DVKVTQSSRYLVKRTGEKVFLECVQDMDHENMFWYRQDPGLGLRLIYFSYDVKMKEKGDIPEGYSVSREKKERFSLILESASTNQTSMYLCASSLFFGINTEAFFGQGTRLTVV.

This chain links TRBV18 with TRBJ1-3, with TRBD1 matching over 7 bases. Germline-derived CDR1 and CDR2 are KGHSH and LQKENI. Trimming removed 3 bases from V and 4 bases from J; junction bases left unmatched: 6. This CDR3 has 15 residues. CDR3 sequence reads: CASSPQGGLGNTIYF. CDR3 sequence (DNA): TGTGCCAGCTCACCCCAGGGGGGACTCGGAAACACCATATATTTT.

The V call is TRBV18, the J call TRBJ2-7, with 8 bases fitting TRBD1. CDR3 length: 18 residues. J was trimmed by 2 bases and V by 6 bases; bases with no gene match: 18. Germline CDR1 KGHSH, CDR2 LQKENI. The CDR3 nucleotides read TGTGCCAGCTCCCTCAGTCGGACAGGGAAGACAAGAACCTACGAGCAGTACTTC. This translates into CASSLSRTGKTRTYEQYF.

This chain joins TRBV30 and TRBJ1-1, with 7 nucleotides matching TRBD1. Germline V gene data show CDR1 as GTSNPN and CDR2 as SVGIG (reference sequence). The junction had 3 bases not matched to a gene; V was cut back by 1 base and J by 1 base. The CDR3 has 14 residues. Here the CDR3 reads CAWSGRDRNTEAFF. The CDR3 region has the DNA TGTGCCTGGAGTGGCCGGGACAGGAACACTGAAGCTTTCTTT.

This chain connects TRBV10-3 to TRBJ2-1; 7 nucleotides match TRBD2. The V gene's germline CDR1 is ENHRY and CDR2 SYGVKD. The junction had 6 bases not matched to a gene; V was cut back by 11 bases and J by 5 bases. This CDR3 is 12 amino acids long. The chain's CDR3 is CAATGTNNEQFF. CDR3 in DNA: TGTGCCGCGACGGGGACTAACAATGAGCAGTTCTTC.

A note on this clone: Sequence at one end of the junction differs from germline and may be a read error. This rearrangement joins TRBV7-7 to TRBJ2-7, with 9 bases matching TRBD1. The CDR3 is 15 amino acids. The germline V gene has CDR1 SSHAT and CDR2 FNYEAQ (reference sequence). CDR3 sequence (DNA): TGTGCTAGCAGCAGGGAGAGGGGACAGGGTTACGAGCAGTACTTC. This codes for CASSRERGQGYEQYF. The full variable domain, in which reference TRBV7-7 and TRBJ2-7 provide the parts outside the CDR3, is GAGVSQSPRYKVTKRGQDVTLRCDPISSHATLYWYQQALGQGPEFLTYFNYEAQPDKSGLPSDRFSAERPEGSISTLTIQRTEQRDSAMYRCASSRERGQGYEQYFGPGTRLTVT.

The chain links TRBV5-1 to TRBJ2-7, with D perhaps TRBD1 (5 bases). The CDR3 is 15 residues long. V was trimmed by 0 bases and J by 3 bases, leaving 13 bases between them. Germline V gene lookup returns CDR1 SGHRS and CDR2 YFSETQ. CDR3 DNA sequence: TGCGCCAGCAGCTTGGCCCATGGGGCCGGCTACGAGCAGTACTTC. Protein product: CASSLAHGAGYEQYF.

The V and J genes are TRBV28 and TRBJ2-7; D is undetermined. CDR1 and CDR2 (germline): MDHEN, SYDVKM. V was trimmed by 6 bases and J by 2 bases, leaving 11 bases between them. The CDR3 consists of 13 residues. CDR3 sequence: CASRTAAPYEQYF. The CDR3 DNA reads as TGTGCCAGCAGGACTGCGGCCCCCTACGAGCAGTACTTC.

This chain uses TRBV5-4 with TRBJ2-5, with D possibly matching TRBD2 (6 bases). This CDR3 has 15 residues. V was trimmed by 1 base and J by 1 base, leaving 11 bases between them. CDR1 is SGHNT, CDR2 YYREEE, per germline (reference sequence). The DNA for the CDR3 is TGTGCCAGCAGCTTGTTCGGGACTTTCCAAGAGACCCAGTACTTC. It encodes CASSLFGTFQETQYF. The full variable domain, completed using reference TRBV5-4 and TRBJ2-5, is ETGVTQSPTHLIKTRGQQVTLRCSSQSGHNTVSWYQQALGQGPQFIFQYYREEENGRGNFPPRFSGLQFPNYSSELNVNALELDDSALYLCASSLFGTFQETQYFGPGTRLLVL.

In nucleotides, the CDR3 is TGTGCCAGCAGCGTTCTCCCTATAGAGGATACGCAGTATTTT. This gives the protein CASSVLPIEDTQYF. This rearrangement joins TRBV9 to TRBJ2-3; D not certain. This CDR3 contains 14 residues. Per germline, CDR1 SGDLS and CDR2 YYNGEE. The V end lost 2 bases, the J end lost 6 bases, and 13 bases lay between the germline ends.

The rearrangement joins TRBV28 to TRBJ1-5; tentatively, D is TRBD1 (5 bases). The CDR3 extends over 14 amino acids. Germline CDR1 MDHEN, CDR2 SYDVKM. Trimming took 5 bases from V and 4 from J, leaving 12 bases between them. CDR3 residues: CASSLVRGNQPQHF. The CDR3 nucleotides are TGTGCCAGCAGTCTCGTCCGGGGGAATCAGCCCCAGCATTTT.

This clone has a single count. The chain links TRBV3-1 (or the pseudogene TRBV3-2) to TRBJ2-7; D is perhaps TRBD2 (5 bases). Germline V gene data show CDR1 as LGHDT and CDR2 as YNNKEL (reference sequence). This CDR3 contains 17 residues. The V gene lost 1 base and the J gene lost 6 bases, with 22 bases spanning the gap. CDR3: CASSQGGKGSSGFEQYF. CDR3 in DNA: TGTGCCAGCAGCCAAGGAGGCAAGGGCTCATCGGGATTCGAGCAGTACTTC.

The CDR3 DNA follows: TGTGCCACCTCGAGGGGGAGTGGCGAGACCCAGTACTTC. Protein product: CATSRGSGETQYF. The chain is built from TRBV24-1 and TRBJ2-5, with a weak D call TRBD1 (6 bases). Germline V lookup: CDR1 KGHDR, CDR2 SFDVKD. V lost 9 bases to trimming and J lost 5 bases, with 15 bases between them. The CDR3 length is 13 residues.

This clone has a single count. The chain has TRBV2 and TRBJ1-3, with 10 positions matching TRBD1. The CDR3 is 14 amino acids. Unmatched junction bases numbered 5, after V lost 11 bases and J lost 1 base. Germline CDR1 reads SNHLY; CDR2 reads FYNNEI. CDR3 in amino acids: CAGTGELSGNTIYF. The CDR3 DNA follows: TGTGCCGGGACAGGGGAATTGTCTGGAAACACCATATATTTT.

In its sample, this clone was seen once. This chain joins TRBV5-1 and TRBJ2-5; 11 nucleotides line up with TRBD2. The V segment lost 0 bases and the J segment 1 base; nucleotides outside the gene matches: 5. This CDR3 is 17 amino acids long. The germline CDR1 and CDR2 sequences are SGHRS and YFSETQ. The CDR3, as DNA: TGCGCCAGCAGCTTGGCCTTAACTAGCGGGGGCCAAGAGACCCAGTACTTC. This sequence encodes CASSLALTSGGQETQYF. The full variable domain, rest sourced from reference TRBV5-1 and TRBJ2-5, is KAGVTQTPRYLIKTRGQQVTLSCSPISGHRSVSWYQQTPGQGLQFLFEYFSETQRNKGNFPGRFSGRQFSNSRSEMNVSTLELGDSALYLCASSLALTSGGQETQYFGPGTRLLVL.

The J gene is TRBJ2-5, the V gene TRBV9; no clear D. Germline lookup yields CDR1 SGDLS and CDR2 YYNGEE. CDR3 size: 14 residues. V lost 0 bases and J lost 1, with 7 bases in between. The CDR3 here is CASSVGYIQETQYF. CDR3 sequence (DNA): TGTGCCAGCAGCGTAGGCTATATCCAAGAGACCCAGTACTTC.